The 25 T cell receptor beta chains reported below all come from one sample, sequenced in a study of CD8 T cells in ankylosing spondylitis. Study conclusions and caveats: One TCR beta motif, made up of fewer than 10 highly homologous variants, appeared characteristic of ankylosing spondylitis blood.

TCRdb re-analysed the 5' RACE reads in MiXCR, keeping a single row per CDR3 protein. This sample has fewer than 400,000 distinct CDR3 sequences, with around 22% found just once. Their cognate antigens are unknown. The sample comprised blood, either unsorted or a sorted T cell fraction (not recorded which). All receptors come from a male donor with ankylosing spondylitis.

The chain employs TRBV5-1 and TRBJ2-7, with TRBD1 identical over 8 bases. There are 16 residues in the CDR3. V lost 0 bases and J lost 5; bases outside the gene matches: 10. The germline gives CDR1 SGHRS, CDR2 YFSETQ. CDR3 DNA: TGCGCCAGCAGCTTGGTACCAGGGGGCGCCAGTAACGAGCAGTACTTC. As protein: CASSLVPGGASNEQYF.

The chain carries TRBV20-1 and TRBJ1-1; D is uncertain. Trimming pared 0 bases from V and 3 bases from J, leaving 20 bases between. Germline CDR1 DFQATT, CDR2 SNEGSKA (reference sequence). This CDR3 comprises 17 residues. This CDR3 is CSARDPWRGRRYTEAFF. The CDR3 DNA reads as TGCAGTGCTAGAGATCCTTGGCGGGGTAGACGTTACACTGAAGCTTTCTTT.

This chain links TRBV7-2 with TRBJ2-5; perhaps TRBD2 as D (5 bases). The CDR3 covers 14 residues. Germline lookup yields CDR1 SGHTA and CDR2 FQGNSA. The germline V and J ends were trimmed by 1 base and 5 bases, with 11 bases remaining between them. As DNA, the CDR3 is TGTGCCAGCAGCTTAGACTCTGGAGGCGAGACCCAGTACTTC. Translating gives CASSLDSGGETQYF.

The V and J genes are TRBV12-3 or TRBV12-4 and TRBJ2-1; 13 bases match TRBD2. The CDR3 is 15 residues long. J was trimmed by 8 bases and V by 4 bases; bases with no gene match: 5. DNA of the CDR3: TGTGCCAGCAGTTCACTAGCGGGAGGGGTCCATGAGCAGTTCTTC. Translation gives CASSSLAGGVHEQFF.

The chain uses TRBV19 and TRBJ2-7, with 10 bases fitting TRBD2. The germline V gene has CDR1 LNHDA and CDR2 SQIVND (reference sequence). CDR3 length: 16 amino acids. V trimming: 4 bases; J trimming: 2 bases; junction bases outside the gene matches: 8. The CDR3 sequence: CASSTPGTSATYEQYF. In DNA, the CDR3 is TGTGCCAGTAGTACGCCCGGGACTAGCGCTACCTACGAGCAGTACTTC.

The rearrangement links TRBV5-1 to TRBJ1-6; 8 nucleotides align to TRBD1. CDR3 length: 15 residues. Germline V CDR1 and CDR2: SGHRS, YFSETQ. V was pared by 3 bases and J by 7 bases, with 6 bases of the junction left unmatched. CDR3 nucleotide sequence: TGCGCCAGCAGCTCTACGACAGGGGAGAATTCACCCCTCCACTTT. This sequence encodes CASSSTTGENSPLHF. Complete variable domain (other parts from reference TRBV5-1 and TRBJ1-6): KAGVTQTPRYLIKTRGQQVTLSCSPISGHRSVSWYQQTPGQGLQFLFEYFSETQRNKGNFPGRFSGRQFSNSRSEMNVSTLELGDSALYLCASSSTTGENSPLHFGNGTRLTVT.

This clonotype was counted only a few times. The rearrangement joins TRBV29-1 to TRBJ2-7; no reliable D call. Germline V CDR1 and CDR2: SQVTM, ANQGSEA. The CDR3 runs to 11 residues. V gave up 7 bases and J gave up 4 bases, with 11 bases separating them. The CDR3 DNA reads as TGCAGCGGGGTCGTAGGTTACGAGCAGTACTTC. This gives the protein CSGVVGYEQYF.

The chain employs TRBV10-3 and TRBJ2-7; D is perhaps TRBD2 (6 bases). V lost 4 bases to trimming and J lost 4 bases, with 14 bases between them. Germline CDR1 is ENHRY and CDR2 is SYGVKD. This CDR3 comprises 14 residues. CDR3 in DNA: TGTGCCATCAGTGGCCGCCAGCGGGCTTACGAGCAGTACTTC. Translating it yields CAISGRQRAYEQYF.

This rearrangement joins TRBV28 to TRBJ2-5, with TRBD1 identical over 9 bases. Unmatched junction bases numbered 12, after V lost 8 bases and J lost 5 bases. CDR1 and CDR2 from the germline V gene are MDHEN and SYDVKM. This CDR3 comprises 15 residues. CDR3 in amino acids: CASLLRDRVGETQYF. The CDR3, as DNA: TGTGCCAGCCTCCTCCGGGACAGGGTTGGGGAGACCCAGTACTTC. Based on the CDR3 plus reference TRBV28 and TRBJ2-5, the full variable domain is DVKVTQSSRYLVKRTGEKVFLECVQDMDHENMFWYRQDPGLGLRLIYFSYDVKMKEKGDIPEGYSVSREKKERFSLILESASTNQTSMYLCASLLRDRVGETQYFGPGTRLLVL.

The chain combines TRBV5-1 with TRBJ1-5; D might be TRBD1 (5 bases). Germline CDR1 is SGHRS and CDR2 is YFSETQ. V was shortened by 0 bases and J by 7 bases, with 11 bases between the two germline ends. This CDR3 region has 14 residues. The CDR3 sequence: CASSLGGGGQPQHF. Here the CDR3 DNA reads TGCGCCAGCAGCTTGGGGGGGGGAGGGCAGCCCCAGCATTTT.

The rearrangement joins TRBV4-1 to TRBJ2-5; D possibly corresponds to TRBD1 (6 bases). V lost 4 bases to trimming and J lost 5 bases, with 14 bases between them. The germline CDR1 and CDR2 sequences are MGHRA and YSYEKL. The CDR3 extends over 14 amino acids. The CDR3 DNA sequence: TGCGCCAGCAGCCGACCTACAGGGCTGGAGACCCAGTACTTC. This encodes CASSRPTGLETQYF.

This chain connects TRBV7-9 to TRBJ2-7; D gene ambiguous. The V end was cut by 5 bases, the J end by 6 bases, with 11 bases between. This CDR3 spans 12 amino acids. CDR1 is SEHNR, CDR2 FQNEAQ, per germline (reference sequence). CDR3: CASSLDPGEQYF. The CDR3 bases are TGTGCCAGCAGCCTCGACCCTGGCGAGCAGTACTTC.

This sequence joins TRBV5-1 and TRBJ2-3; 7 positions match TRBD2. The junction had 4 bases not matched to a gene; V was cut back by 0 bases and J by 0 bases. The germline V gene has CDR1 SGHRS and CDR2 YFSETQ. There are 16 residues in the CDR3. CDR3 in DNA: TGCGCCAGCAGCTTGGAAGCGGGAAAGAGCACAGATACGCAGTATTTT. It translates to CASSLEAGKSTDTQYF.

The V call is TRBV6-1, the J call TRBJ2-3; 11 positions match TRBD2. This CDR3 region has 16 residues. In germline, CDR1 is MNHNS, CDR2 SASEGT. With 6 bases clipped from V and 3 bases from J, the junction kept 8 bases outside the gene matches. The CDR3, as DNA: TGTGCCAGCAGCAGACTAGCGGGAAGTGGTACAGATACGCAGTATTTT. Its translation is CASSRLAGSGTDTQYF.

This clonotype has only a few counts. The V gene is TRBV29-1, the J gene TRBJ2-2; a possible D gene is TRBD1 (5 bases). The germline gives CDR1 SQVTM, CDR2 ANQGSEA. This CDR3 region has 13 residues. V shed 1 base and J shed 3 bases, with 6 bases lying between them. Here the CDR3 reads CSVEGQHTGELFF. Written as DNA, the CDR3 is TGCAGCGTTGAAGGACAGCACACCGGGGAGCTGTTTTTT.

The J gene is TRBJ1-4, the V gene TRBV5-1, with D tentatively TRBD1 (5 bases). CDR1 SGHRS and CDR2 YFSETQ come from the germline V gene. V was clipped by 0 bases and J by 10 bases, with 13 bases between them. This CDR3 has 14 amino acids. The CDR3 reads CASSLVPGNGKLFF. As DNA, the CDR3 is TGCGCCAGCAGCTTGGTTCCAGGGAACGGAAAACTGTTTTTT.

The chain couples TRBV20-1 to TRBJ1-2; D uncertain. The V gene lost 6 bases and the J gene lost 0 bases, with 11 bases spanning the gap. Germline V gene data show CDR1 as DFQATT and CDR2 as SNEGSKA (reference sequence). This CDR3 region has 13 residues. The CDR3 loop is CSAGWEANYGYTF. In DNA form, the CDR3 reads TGCAGTGCCGGGTGGGAAGCTAACTATGGCTACACCTTC.

This clonotype was seen a few times. This rearrangement joins TRBV5-1 to TRBJ2-5; 9 positions agree with TRBD2. The germline V gene encodes CDR1 SGHRS and CDR2 YFSETQ. There are 17 residues in the CDR3. With 0 bases clipped from V and 5 bases from J, the junction kept 11 bases outside the gene matches. CDR3 DNA: TGCGCCAGCAGCTTGGAAGTTGCGGGAGGGCCCACGGAGACCCAGTACTTC. Amino acids: CASSLEVAGGPTETQYF.

J is TRBJ1-3 and V is TRBV6-1; possible D gene TRBD1, 5 bases. Trimming took off 5 bases at V and 4 bases at J, with 12 bases between the two ends. The CDR3 contains 14 residues. CDR1 is MNHNS and CDR2 is SASEGT in the germline V gene. Written as DNA, the CDR3 is TGTGCCAGCAGTACACCGGGACTAGGAAACACCATATATTTT. It encodes CASSTPGLGNTIYF.

The table lists this clonotype with a count of one. The genes are TRBV12-3 or TRBV12-4 and TRBJ1-3, with no clear D. V was cut by 5 bases and J by 1 base, with 6 bases left in between. CDR3 length: 13 residues. The CDR3 reads CASSEQSGNTIYF. In DNA, the CDR3 is TGTGCCAGCAGTGAGCAATCTGGAAACACCATATATTTT.

The rearrangement joins TRBV25-1 to TRBJ2-7; perhaps TRBD1 as D (5 bases). There are 15 residues in the CDR3. CDR1 MGHDK and CDR2 SYGVNS come from the germline V gene. With 1 base removed from V and 0 bases from J, the gap between germline ends came to 10 bases. CDR3 protein: CASSESSDSSYEQYF. CDR3 DNA sequence: TGTGCCAGCAGTGAATCGTCTGACAGCTCCTACGAGCAGTACTTC.

This clonotype has just a few counts. This chain joins TRBV18 and TRBJ2-1, with D maybe TRBD1 (6 bases). Trimming pared 0 bases from V and 1 base from J, leaving 10 bases between. This CDR3 region has 16 residues. Per germline, CDR1 KGHSH and CDR2 LQKENI. CDR3: CASSPPRGSSYNEQFF. DNA for the CDR3: TGTGCCAGCTCACCACCGAGGGGGTCGTCCTACAATGAGCAGTTCTTC.

The V gene is TRBV6-1, the J gene TRBJ1-5, with TRBD1 matching over 9 bases. Germline loops: CDR1 MNHNS, CDR2 SASEGT. The J segment lost 3 bases and the V segment lost 6 bases, leaving 3 bases of the junction unmatched. The CDR3 length is 14 residues. CDR3 region: CASRRTGDNQPQHF. The CDR3 DNA reads as TGTGCCAGCAGGCGGACAGGGGACAATCAGCCCCAGCATTTT.

The chain uses TRBV20-1 and TRBJ2-7; D is perhaps TRBD1 or TRBD2 (5 bases each). CDR1 DFQATT and CDR2 SNEGSKA come from the germline V gene (reference sequence). Trimming cost V 6 bases and J 3 bases, with 18 bases left between them. CDR3 size: 14 residues. CDR3 bases: TGCAGTGCCAGATCCGGGACGGGTGGCTACGAGCAGTACTTC. Translated: CSARSGTGGYEQYF.

This clonotype was seen only a few times. The rearrangement joins TRBV7-3 to TRBJ2-3; 7 bases are a match to TRBD2. CDR1 is SGHTA, CDR2 FQGTGA, per germline. Trimming removed 1 base from V and 0 bases from J; junction bases left unmatched: 4. The CDR3 has 16 residues. The CDR3 protein is CASSLIAGRSTDTQYF. The CDR3 DNA is TGTGCCAGCAGCTTAATAGCCGGGAGGAGCACAGATACGCAGTATTTT.